These 23 T cell receptor beta chains share one sample of origin, sequenced in a study of blood T cell repertoires in COVID-19. The table came from immunoSEQ multiplex PCR; TCRdb's copy has only in-frame clones and leaves some out. This sample has under 300,000 clones, with around 83% found just once. Sequencing was performed on peripheral blood. These receptors all come from a woman younger than 35 with acute or convalescent COVID-19.

The chain employs TRBV4-1 and TRBJ2-7; 9 bases align to TRBD2. The V gene's germline CDR1 is MGHRA and CDR2 YSYEKL. The CDR3 runs 17 residues. J was trimmed by 2 bases and V by 3 bases; bases with no gene match: 11. CDR3 in DNA: TGCGCCAGCAGCCATTGGACCTCGCGGGAGGGAACCTACGAGCAGTACTTC. Protein product: CASSHWTSREGTYEQYF.

This rearrangement joins TRBV15 to TRBJ2-3, with TRBD2 matching 12 bases. V lost 3 bases and J lost 6; bases outside the gene matches: 7. The CDR3 totals 16 residues. Germline CDR1 and CDR2: LNHNV and YYDKDF (reference sequence). CDR3 DNA: TGTGCCACCAGCAGTTTCCTAGCGGGAGGGCCGGATACGCAGTATTTT. Translation: CATSSFLAGGPDTQYF.

This chain connects TRBV5-4 to TRBJ1-2; no definite D call. Germline V lookup: CDR1 SGHNT, CDR2 YYREEE (reference sequence). This CDR3 comprises 13 residues. Trimming took 4 bases from V and 5 from J, leaving 12 bases between them. CDR3 in DNA: TGTGCCAGCAGCCGAGGAAGCGATTATGGCTACACCTTC. Amino acid sequence: CASSRGSDYGYTF.

The rearrangement uses TRBV5-6 and TRBJ2-1; D possibly corresponds to TRBD2 (5 bases). CDR1 is SGHDT and CDR2 is YYEEEE in the germline V gene. CDR3 length: 13 amino acids. The ends were cut back, 6 bases at V and 6 bases at J, with 13 bases in the middle. The CDR3 DNA reads as TGTGCCAGCATCCTAGCCCTGAGCAATGAGCAGTTCTTC. It specifies CASILALSNEQFF.

The chain has TRBV5-6 and TRBJ1-1; D gene ambiguous. Per the germline V gene, CDR1 is SGHDT and CDR2 is YYEEEE. Deletions cut 2 bases from V and 0 bases from J, with 5 bases between. The CDR3 runs 13 residues. CDR3 amino acids: CASSLQLNTEAFF. The CDR3 coding sequence is TGTGCCAGCAGCTTACAATTGAACACTGAAGCTTTCTTT.

This clone was seen repeatedly, ten times or more. The chain couples TRBV19 to TRBJ1-3; weak D call: TRBD1 (5 bases). Germline CDR1 and CDR2: LNHDA and SQIVND (reference sequence). The CDR3 runs to 15 residues. V lost 8 bases to trimming and J lost 0 bases, with 14 bases between them. The CDR3 loop reads CASLSGLSSGNTIYF. As DNA, the CDR3 is TGTGCCAGTCTGTCGGGACTGTCCTCTGGAAACACCATATATTTT. Variable domain in full (rest from reference TRBV19 and TRBJ1-3): DGGITQSPKYLFRKEGQNVTLSCEQNLNHDAMYWYRQDPGQGLRLIYYSQIVNDFQKGDIAEGYSVSREKKESFPLTVTSAQKNPTAFYLCASLSGLSSGNTIYFGEGSWLTVV.

The V gene is TRBV5-1, the J gene TRBJ2-1, with TRBD1 matching 7 bases. This CDR3 comprises 14 residues. The junction had 3 bases not matched to a gene; V was cut back by 0 bases and J by 6 bases. Germline values: CDR1 SGHRS, CDR2 YFSETQ. The CDR3 DNA sequence: TGCGCCAGCAGCTTGGGACAGGGTTCCAATGAGCAGTTCTTC. This codes for CASSLGQGSNEQFF.

V and J are TRBV7-9 and TRBJ1-1, with no clear D. The length of the CDR3 is 17 residues. Germline CDR1 SEHNR, CDR2 FQNEAQ (reference sequence). V lost 4 bases and J lost 0, with 18 bases in between. The CDR3 DNA reads as TGTGCCAGCAGCTCGCTGGTCGGAGGAAGGATGAACACTGAAGCTTTCTTT. This encodes CASSSLVGGRMNTEAFF.

This sequence joins TRBV7-9 and TRBJ2-7; D is uncertain. CDR1 SEHNR and CDR2 FQNEAQ come from the germline V gene (reference sequence). The CDR3 spans 11 residues. Trimming took 7 bases from V and 6 from J, leaving 10 bases between them. The CDR3 sequence: CASTPLSEQYF. In nucleotides, the CDR3 is TGTGCCAGCACCCCCCTATCCGAGCAGTACTTC.

This clone has more than one count but fewer than ten. This chain links TRBV12-3 or TRBV12-4 with TRBJ2-5; no definite D call. Deletions cut 6 bases from V and 4 bases from J, with 3 bases between. This CDR3 spans 10 amino acids. In nucleotides, the CDR3 is TGTGCCAGCAGCGGAGAGACCCAGTACTTC. It is translated as CASSGETQYF.

The chain joins TRBV11-2 to TRBJ1-1; no clear D. Trimming shortened V by 3 bases and J by 0 bases, and 5 bases separated the two germline ends. Germline CDR1 is SGHAT and CDR2 is FQNNGV. This CDR3 is built from 13 residues. CDR3 region: CASSLGMNTEAFF. The CDR3 DNA is TGTGCCAGCAGCTTGGGCATGAACACTGAAGCTTTCTTT.

The V gene is TRBV30, the J gene TRBJ2-6; TRBD1 aligns across 8 bases. Germline trimming cut 5 bases from V and 0 bases from J; bases unmatched to any gene: 9. The CDR3 consists of 17 residues. The germline gives CDR1 GTSNPN, CDR2 SVGIG (reference sequence). The CDR3, as DNA: TGTGCCTGGTATGGCGGACAGGGTCCCTCTGGGGCCAACGTCCTGACTTTC. Protein product: CAWYGGQGPSGANVLTF.

The genes are TRBV29-1 and TRBJ1-3, with 8 bases fitting TRBD1. The CDR3 is made up of 19 amino acids. V dropped 0 bases and J dropped 0; count of bases not matched to a gene: 13. Germline CDR1 SQVTM, CDR2 ANQGSEA. The CDR3 nucleotides read TGCAGCGTTGAAGATCGCGGGACAGGCCTCTCATTCTCTGGAAACACCATATATTTT. As protein: CSVEDRGTGLSFSGNTIYF.

V gene TRBV19 combines with J gene TRBJ2-5, with 7 bases matching TRBD1. Germline values: CDR1 LNHDA, CDR2 SQIVND (reference sequence). This CDR3 is 13 amino acids long. The trim removed 3 bases at V and 5 bases at J, leaving 3 bases unmatched. The CDR3 nucleotides read TGTGCCAGTAGTATCGGACAGGTGGAGACCCAGTACTTC. This gives the protein CASSIGQVETQYF.

In this sample, this clone turned up once. The J gene is TRBJ2-1, the V gene TRBV7-9, with 9 bases matching TRBD2. From germline, CDR1 is SEHNR and CDR2 FQNEAQ (reference sequence). With 5 bases clipped from V and 3 bases from J, the junction kept 5 bases outside the gene matches. This CDR3 region has 15 residues. The CDR3 sequence: CASSPGTSRYNEQFF. The DNA for the CDR3 is TGTGCCAGCAGCCCCGGGACTAGCCGCTACAATGAGCAGTTCTTC.

This chain joins TRBV2 and TRBJ1-3, with a weak D call TRBD1 (6 bases). Germline V gene data show CDR1 as SNHLY and CDR2 as FYNNEI. V was clipped by 2 bases and J by 0 bases, with 11 bases between them. This CDR3 is built from 16 residues. The CDR3 coding sequence is TGTGCCAGCAGTGAACTTCGGACAGCCTCTGGAAACACCATATATTTT. Amino acid sequence: CASSELRTASGNTIYF.

This rearrangement joins TRBV5-1 to TRBJ2-7; tentatively, D is TRBD2 (6 bases). Per germline, CDR1 SGHRS and CDR2 YFSETQ. This CDR3 spans 13 amino acids. V lost 0 bases and J 5 bases, leaving 9 bases between the germline ends. DNA for the CDR3: TGCGCCAGCAGCTTGGCGGGGGACCACGAGCAGTACTTC. It specifies CASSLAGDHEQYF.

The chain couples TRBV18 to TRBJ2-7; 12 bases fit TRBD2. Per the germline V gene, CDR1 is KGHSH and CDR2 is LQKENI. This CDR3 region has 16 residues. Germline trimming cut 0 bases from V and 2 bases from J; bases unmatched to any gene: 2. The CDR3 nucleotides read TGTGCCAGCTCACCACCCACTAGCGGGAGGACCTACGAGCAGTACTTC. Its protein is CASSPPTSGRTYEQYF. The variable domain in full, completed from reference TRBV18 and TRBJ2-7, reads NAGVMQNPRHLVRRRGQEARLRCSPMKGHSHVYWYRQLPEEGLKFMVYLQKENIIDESGMPKERFSAEFPKEGPSILRIQQVVRGDSAAYFCASSPPTSGRTYEQYFGPGTRLTVT.

The genes are TRBV3-1 (or the pseudogene TRBV3-2) and TRBJ2-3; 9 bases align to TRBD2. Germline V gene sequence: CDR1 LGHDT, CDR2 YNNKEL (reference sequence). The CDR3 covers 14 residues. V shed 3 bases and J 6 bases; nucleotides not matched to a gene: 4. The CDR3 is CASSQGGRADTQYF. The CDR3 region has the DNA TGTGCCAGCAGCCAGGGCGGGAGGGCGGATACGCAGTATTTT.

The rearrangement joins TRBV18 to TRBJ1-1, with D tentatively TRBD1 (5 bases). Trimming took off 4 bases at V and 2 bases at J, with 11 bases between the two ends. This CDR3 is built from 14 residues. Germline V gene sequence: CDR1 KGHSH, CDR2 LQKENI. The CDR3 bases are TGTGCCAGCTCACGCGACAGTGCAAACACTGAAGCTTTCTTT. This gives the protein CASSRDSANTEAFF.

This clone was detected once. The rearrangement joins TRBV5-1 to TRBJ1-4; a possible D gene is TRBD1 (5 bases). Germline values: CDR1 SGHRS, CDR2 YFSETQ. The CDR3 loop spans 13 amino acids. Between the trimmed V and J ends, which lost 7 bases and 8 bases, there was a span of 15 bases. CDR3: CASGQQYGEKLFF. DNA for the CDR3: TGCGCCAGCGGACAACAGTATGGGGAAAAACTGTTTTTT.

In DNA form, the CDR3 reads TGTGCCAGTAGTATGGGCCTGGCCTATGGCTACACCTTC. It encodes CASSMGLAYGYTF. V and J are TRBV19 and TRBJ1-2; D uncertain. The CDR3 is 13 amino acids. Germline V gene sequence: CDR1 LNHDA, CDR2 SQIVND (reference sequence). Trimming took 3 bases from V and 4 from J, leaving 9 bases between them. Full variable domain (missing parts from reference TRBV19 and TRBJ1-2): DGGITQSPKYLFRKEGQNVTLSCEQNLNHDAMYWYRQDPGQGLRLIYYSQIVNDFQKGDIAEGYSVSREKKESFPLTVTSAQKNPTAFYLCASSMGLAYGYTFGSGTRLTVV.

V and J are TRBV3-1 (or the pseudogene TRBV3-2) and TRBJ2-3; 8 bases line up with TRBD2. Germline values: CDR1 LGHDT, CDR2 YNNKEL (reference sequence). CDR3 length: 15 residues. J lost 1 base, V lost 7 bases, and 7 bases had no gene match. As DNA, the CDR3 is TGTGCCAGCAACCCTAGCGGGCTCGGCACAGATACGCAGTATTTT. It yields the protein CASNPSGLGTDTQYF.